Listed here are 12 T cell receptor beta chains from one sample, sequenced in a study of T cells expressing NK-cell markers. TCRdb derives one entry per CDR3 protein from the 5' RACE reads, leaving out DNA. The repertoire shows about 260,000 distinct CDR3 sequences; the top ten hold 4% to 5%. Material: blood T cells: a sorted CD56 or NKG2C T cell subset, CD4+ or CD8+ T cells, or bulk PBMC T cells (not recorded which). These receptors originate from a woman between 18 and 70 years old in good health.

The J gene is TRBJ1-6, the V gene TRBV20-1. The CDR3 loop spans 14 amino acids. Germline CDR1 DFQATT, CDR2 SNEGSKA (reference sequence). The CDR3: CSATQYGYNSPLHF.

The chain recombines TRBV6-5 with TRBJ1-3; without DNA, the TCRdb call of TRBD1 cannot be checked. Germline-derived CDR1 and CDR2 are MNHEY and SVGAGI. This CDR3 region has 15 residues. This CDR3 reads CASSSPRDGRNTIYF.

This chain connects TRBV11-1 to TRBJ2-3; TCRdb names TRBD2, which stays unverified in the absence of DNA. This CDR3 has 15 amino acids. From germline, CDR1 is SGHAT and CDR2 FQDESV (reference sequence). The CDR3 loop reads CASSLLRETTDTQYF.

The chain uses TRBV6-1 and TRBJ2-1; TCRdb gives TRBD1 as the D gene, but with no DNA this cannot be confirmed. The CDR3 runs 15 residues. Germline CDR1 is MNHNS and CDR2 is SASEGT. CDR3 protein: CASSPQQAAHNEQFF.

The rearrangement links TRBV4-3 to TRBJ2-1; as DNA is missing, the TRBD2 call by TCRdb cannot be tested. The CDR3 length is 19 residues. Per germline, CDR1 LGHNA and CDR2 YSLEER. The CDR3 sequence: CASSQDRRPQTSGNNEQFF.

The rearrangement links TRBV9 to TRBJ1-5; without DNA, the TCRdb call of TRBD1 cannot be checked. There are 13 residues in the CDR3. CDR1 SGDLS and CDR2 YYNGEE come from the germline V gene. Here the CDR3 reads CASSDRPNQPQHF.

The CDR3 reads CATSGTSGTNYNEQFF. The V call is TRBV24-1, the J call TRBJ2-1; absent DNA, TCRdb's TRBD2 call cannot be checked. CDR1 and CDR2 (germline): KGHDR, SFDVKD. This CDR3 is 16 amino acids long.

J is TRBJ2-1 and V is TRBV28; the D call of TRBD1 rests on TCRdb alone, since no DNA is present to check it. Germline V CDR1 and CDR2: MDHEN, SYDVKM. CDR3 length: 15 amino acids. Here the CDR3 reads CASSLGGAGSNEQFF.

The chain recombines TRBV7-9 with TRBJ1-4; the D call of TRBD1 rests on TCRdb alone, since no DNA is present to check it. The CDR3 sequence is 15 residues long. Germline CDR1 SEHNR, CDR2 FQNEAQ (reference sequence). CDR3 amino acids: CASSQQGKPNEKLFF.

The V gene is TRBV29-1, the J gene TRBJ1-1; TCRdb's D call of TRBD1 is untestable without DNA. The germline V gene has CDR1 SQVTM and CDR2 ANQGSEA. The CDR3 sequence is 13 residues long. CDR3 sequence reads: CSVQRQFNTEAFF.

The V call is TRBV24-1, the J call TRBJ1-1. Germline CDR1 reads KGHDR; CDR2 reads SFDVKD. This CDR3 has 11 amino acids. The CDR3 spells CATSEGWQAFF.

The rearrangement uses TRBV9 and TRBJ1-1. Germline CDR1 is SGDLS and CDR2 is YYNGEE. The CDR3 consists of 12 residues. CDR3 in amino acids: CASSMLNTEAFF.